The following is a T cell receptor (beta chain) sequence with its context. As yet, its antigen is unknown. This sample stems from a study of beta chain features in type 1 diabetes. About the study: In age, gender and cell yields, patients were similar to healthy donors. Sorted cell examination encompassed 85 million to 130 million cells across all samples.

V gave up 4 bases and J gave up 3 bases; unmatched junction bases: 3. Germline V gene data show CDR1 as SNHLY and CDR2 as FYNNEI. The CDR3 totals 15 residues. A sort by CD45RO/CCR7/CD25/CD127/CD95/CD27 yielded CD4+ naive, central memory, regulatory and stem cell-like memory cells. Reverse transcription of all isolated RNA meant that expressed TCRB transcripts were sequenced. The table came from immunoSEQ multiplex PCR; TCRdb's copy has only in-frame clones and leaves some out. Of some 900,000 clones listed, roughly 15% are singletons. Overall study findings and caveats: Patients with type 1 diabetes showed fewer VDJ junction insertions and more deletions.

Sequencing was carried out using naive CD4+ T cells from blood. This clonotype was sampled from a woman aged 18 to 35 in good health. V and J are TRBV2 and TRBJ2-2; TRBD2 agrees at 9 bases. The CDR3 bases are TGTGCCAGCAGTGCCGTAGCGGGGGACACCGGGGAGCTGTTTTTT. It yields the protein CASSAVAGDTGELFF.